The T cell receptor beta chain described here comes from a study of blood T cell repertoires in COVID-19. Study information: Sources were T cells, B-cell-depleted T cells, or PBMCs; the material itself was cDNA or gDNA.

In the original workflow: Reference gene primer amplification gave estimated nucleated cell counts. The repertoire was sequenced with immunoSEQ multiplex PCR; TCRdb's copy has only in-frame clones and lacks some. V and J calls and clone size follow that table, whereas D and trimming were derived from the DNA. This sample has about 290,000 clones, with 89% found just once. Germline V gene data show CDR1 as SGDLS and CDR2 as YYNGEE. The CDR3 covers 15 residues. Between the trimmed V and J ends, which lost 0 bases and 7 bases, there was a span of 13 bases. The specimen sequenced was PBMCs or T cells enriched from blood (not recorded which). The TCR was taken from a woman between 40 and 50 years old who had recovered from COVID-19. This sequence joins TRBV9 and TRBJ1-4, with D tentatively TRBD1 (5 bases). CDR3 DNA: TGTGCCAGCAGCGTAGCAGGGAATTTCGGTGAAAAACTGTTTTTT. This codes for CASSVAGNFGEKLFF.